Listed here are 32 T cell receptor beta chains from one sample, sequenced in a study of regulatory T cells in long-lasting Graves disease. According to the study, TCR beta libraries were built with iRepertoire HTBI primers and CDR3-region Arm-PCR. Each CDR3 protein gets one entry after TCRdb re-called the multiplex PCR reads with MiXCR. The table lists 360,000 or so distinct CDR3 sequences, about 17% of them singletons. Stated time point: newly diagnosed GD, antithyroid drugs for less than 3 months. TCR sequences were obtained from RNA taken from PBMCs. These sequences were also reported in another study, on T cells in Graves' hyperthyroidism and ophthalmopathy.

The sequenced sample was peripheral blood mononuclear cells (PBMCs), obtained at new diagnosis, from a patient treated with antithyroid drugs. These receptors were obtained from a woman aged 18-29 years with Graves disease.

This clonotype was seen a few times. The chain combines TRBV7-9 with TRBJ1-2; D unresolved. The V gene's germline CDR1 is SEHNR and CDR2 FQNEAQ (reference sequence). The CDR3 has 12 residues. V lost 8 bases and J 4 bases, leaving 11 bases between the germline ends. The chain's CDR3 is CASVQASYGYTF. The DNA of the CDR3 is TGTGCCAGCGTGCAAGCCAGCTATGGCTACACCTTC.

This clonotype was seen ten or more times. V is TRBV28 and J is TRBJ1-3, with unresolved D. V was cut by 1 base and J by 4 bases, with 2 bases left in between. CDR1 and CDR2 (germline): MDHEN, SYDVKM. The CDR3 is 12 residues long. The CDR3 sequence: CASSLSGNTIYF. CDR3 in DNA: TGTGCCAGCAGTTTATCGGGAAACACCATATATTTT.

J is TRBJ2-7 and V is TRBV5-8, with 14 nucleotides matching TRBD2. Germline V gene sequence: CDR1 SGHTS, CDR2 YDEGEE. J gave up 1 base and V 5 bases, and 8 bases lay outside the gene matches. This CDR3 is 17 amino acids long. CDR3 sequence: CASSPPGLAGVSYEQYF. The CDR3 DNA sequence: TGTGCCAGCAGTCCCCCGGGACTAGCGGGGGTTTCCTACGAGCAGTACTTC.

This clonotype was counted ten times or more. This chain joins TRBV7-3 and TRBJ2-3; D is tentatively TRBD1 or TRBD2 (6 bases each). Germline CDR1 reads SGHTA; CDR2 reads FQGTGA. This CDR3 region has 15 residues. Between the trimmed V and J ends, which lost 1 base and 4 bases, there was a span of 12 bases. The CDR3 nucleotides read TGTGCCAGCAGCTTAAACCGGGGGCGGCCAGATACGCAGTATTTT. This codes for CASSLNRGRPDTQYF.

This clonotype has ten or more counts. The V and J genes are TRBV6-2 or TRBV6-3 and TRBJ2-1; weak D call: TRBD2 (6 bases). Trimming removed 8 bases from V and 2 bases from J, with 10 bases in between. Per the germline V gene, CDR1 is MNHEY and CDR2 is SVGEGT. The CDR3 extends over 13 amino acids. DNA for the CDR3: TGTGCCAGCGGAGCGGGCACCTACAATGAGCAGTTCTTC. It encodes CASGAGTYNEQFF.

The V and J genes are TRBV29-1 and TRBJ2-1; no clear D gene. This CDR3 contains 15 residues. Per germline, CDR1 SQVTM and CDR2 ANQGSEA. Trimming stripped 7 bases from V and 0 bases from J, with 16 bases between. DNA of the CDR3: TGCAGCGCCCCGAGTGGCTACCGCTCCTACAATGAGCAGTTCTTC. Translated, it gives CSAPSGYRSYNEQFF.

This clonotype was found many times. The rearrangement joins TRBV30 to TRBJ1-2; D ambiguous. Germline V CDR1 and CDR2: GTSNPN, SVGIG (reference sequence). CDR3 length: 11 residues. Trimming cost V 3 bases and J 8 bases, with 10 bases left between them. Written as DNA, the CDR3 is TGTGCCTGGAGGGAAACCGGGGGCTACACCTTC. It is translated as CAWRETGGYTF.

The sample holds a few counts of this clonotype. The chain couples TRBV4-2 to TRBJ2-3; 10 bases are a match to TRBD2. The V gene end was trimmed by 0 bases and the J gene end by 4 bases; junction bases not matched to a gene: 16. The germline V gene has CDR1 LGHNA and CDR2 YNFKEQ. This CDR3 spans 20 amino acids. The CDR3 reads CASSQDFSLAGAPIADTQYF. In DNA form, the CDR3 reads TGTGCCAGCAGCCAAGATTTTTCGCTAGCGGGAGCCCCTATCGCAGATACGCAGTATTTT.

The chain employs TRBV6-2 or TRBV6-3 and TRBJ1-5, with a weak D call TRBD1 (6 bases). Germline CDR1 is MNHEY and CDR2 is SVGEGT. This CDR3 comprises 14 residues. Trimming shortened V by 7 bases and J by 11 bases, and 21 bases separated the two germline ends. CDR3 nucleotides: TGTGCCAGCACCGACGGCAGGGGTCTTTTGGCCCAGCATTTT. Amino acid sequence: CASTDGRGLLAQHF.

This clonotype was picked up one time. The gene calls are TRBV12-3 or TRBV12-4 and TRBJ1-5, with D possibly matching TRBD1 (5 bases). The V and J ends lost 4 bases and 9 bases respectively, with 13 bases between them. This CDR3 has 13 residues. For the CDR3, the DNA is TGTGCCAGCAGTTCATCGGGGCCCATGCCCCAGCATTTT. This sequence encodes CASSSSGPMPQHF.

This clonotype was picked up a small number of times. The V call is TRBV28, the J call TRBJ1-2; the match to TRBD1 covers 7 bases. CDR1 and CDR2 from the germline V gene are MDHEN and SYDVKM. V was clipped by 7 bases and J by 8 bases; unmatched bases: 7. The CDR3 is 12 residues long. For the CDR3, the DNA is TGTGCCAGCACCAACACAGGGGACGGCTACACCTTC. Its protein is CASTNTGDGYTF.

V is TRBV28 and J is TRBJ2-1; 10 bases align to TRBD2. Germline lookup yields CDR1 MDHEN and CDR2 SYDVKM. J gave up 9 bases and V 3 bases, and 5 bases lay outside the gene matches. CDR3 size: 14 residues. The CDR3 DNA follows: TGTGCCAGCAGTTTGAGCGGGGGGGCCGTTGAGCAGTTCTTC. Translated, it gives CASSLSGGAVEQFF.

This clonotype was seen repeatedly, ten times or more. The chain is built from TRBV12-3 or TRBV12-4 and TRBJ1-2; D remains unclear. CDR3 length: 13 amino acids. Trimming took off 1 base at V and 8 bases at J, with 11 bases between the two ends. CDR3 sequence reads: CASSLGQTLGYTF. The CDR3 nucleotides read TGTGCCAGCAGTTTAGGGCAGACTCTCGGCTACACCTTC.

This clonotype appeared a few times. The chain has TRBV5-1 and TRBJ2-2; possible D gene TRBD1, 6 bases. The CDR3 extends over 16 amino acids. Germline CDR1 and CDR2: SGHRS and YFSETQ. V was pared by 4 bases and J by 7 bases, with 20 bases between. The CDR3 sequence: CASSLSQQGSGGELFF. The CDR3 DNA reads TGCGCCAGCAGCCTAAGCCAACAGGGTTCCGGCGGGGAGCTGTTTTTT.

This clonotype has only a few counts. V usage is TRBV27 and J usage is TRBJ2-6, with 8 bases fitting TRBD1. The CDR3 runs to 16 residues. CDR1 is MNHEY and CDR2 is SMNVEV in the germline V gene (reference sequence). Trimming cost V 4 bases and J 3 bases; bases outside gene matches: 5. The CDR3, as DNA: TGTGCCAGCAGTTCGGACAGGGTATATGGGGCCAACGTCCTGACTTTC. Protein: CASSSDRVYGANVLTF. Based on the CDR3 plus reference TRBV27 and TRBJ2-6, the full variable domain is EAQVTQNPRYLITVTGKKLTVTCSQNMNHEYMSWYRQDPGLGLRQIYYSMNVEVTDKGDVPEGYKVSRKEKRNFPLILESPSPNQTSLYFCASSSDRVYGANVLTFGAGSRLTVL.

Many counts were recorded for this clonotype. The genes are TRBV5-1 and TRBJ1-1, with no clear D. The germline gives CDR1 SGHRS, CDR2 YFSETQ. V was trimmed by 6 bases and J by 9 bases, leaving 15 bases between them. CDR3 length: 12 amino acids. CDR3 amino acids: CASITGTAKAFF. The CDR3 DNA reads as TGCGCCAGCATCACCGGAACAGCCAAAGCTTTCTTT.

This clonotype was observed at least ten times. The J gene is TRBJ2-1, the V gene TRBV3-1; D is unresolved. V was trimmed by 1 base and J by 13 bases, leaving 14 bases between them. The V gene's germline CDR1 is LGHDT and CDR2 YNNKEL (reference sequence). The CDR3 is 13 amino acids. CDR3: CASSQVPAPFQFF. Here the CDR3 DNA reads TGTGCCAGCAGCCAAGTGCCTGCTCCCTTCCAGTTCTTC.

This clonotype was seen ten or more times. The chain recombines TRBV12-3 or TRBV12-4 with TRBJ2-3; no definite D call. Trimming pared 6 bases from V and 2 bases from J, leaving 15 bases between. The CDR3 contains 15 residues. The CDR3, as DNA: TGTGCCAGCAGGCCTACTAACTCAAACACAGATACGCAGTATTTT. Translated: CASRPTNSNTDTQYF.

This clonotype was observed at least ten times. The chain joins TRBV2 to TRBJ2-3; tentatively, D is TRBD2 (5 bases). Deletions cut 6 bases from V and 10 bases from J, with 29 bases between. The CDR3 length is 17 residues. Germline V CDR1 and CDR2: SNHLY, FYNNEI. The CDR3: CASRRADFPLRSYAQYF. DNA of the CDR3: TGTGCCAGCAGGAGGGCAGATTTCCCCCTTCGGTCATATGCGCAGTATTTT.

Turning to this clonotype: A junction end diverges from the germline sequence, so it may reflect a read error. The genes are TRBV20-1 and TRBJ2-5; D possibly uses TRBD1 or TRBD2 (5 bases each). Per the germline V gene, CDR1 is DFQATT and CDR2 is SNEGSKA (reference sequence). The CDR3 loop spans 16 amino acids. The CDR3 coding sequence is TGCAGTGCTAGAGATTGGTCGGGGCGGTATCAAGGGACCCAGTACTTC. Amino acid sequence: CSARDWSGRYQGTQYF.

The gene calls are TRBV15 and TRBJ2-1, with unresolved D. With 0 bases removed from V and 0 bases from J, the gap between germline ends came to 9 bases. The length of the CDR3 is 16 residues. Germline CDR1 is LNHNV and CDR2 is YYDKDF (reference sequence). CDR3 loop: CATSRDSPSSYNEQFF. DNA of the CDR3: TGTGCCACCAGCAGAGATAGCCCATCCTCCTACAATGAGCAGTTCTTC.

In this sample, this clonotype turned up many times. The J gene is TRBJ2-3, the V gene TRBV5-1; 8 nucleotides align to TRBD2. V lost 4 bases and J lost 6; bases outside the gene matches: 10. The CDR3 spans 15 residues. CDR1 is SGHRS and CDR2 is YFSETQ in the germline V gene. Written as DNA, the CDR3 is TGCGCCAGCAGCGGGGGACTAGTTTATCCTGATACGCAGTATTTT. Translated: CASSGGLVYPDTQYF.

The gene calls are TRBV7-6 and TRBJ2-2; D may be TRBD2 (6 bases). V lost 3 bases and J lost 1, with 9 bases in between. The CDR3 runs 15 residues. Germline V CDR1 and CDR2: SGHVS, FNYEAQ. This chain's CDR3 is CASSFGGENTGELFF. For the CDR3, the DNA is TGTGCCAGCAGCTTCGGCGGGGAGAACACCGGGGAGCTGTTTTTT.

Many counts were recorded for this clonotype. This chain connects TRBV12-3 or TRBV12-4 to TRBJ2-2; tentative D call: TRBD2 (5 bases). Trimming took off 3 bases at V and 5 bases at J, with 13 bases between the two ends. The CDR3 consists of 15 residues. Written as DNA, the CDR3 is TGTGCCAGCAGTTTTCGGGCGGGCAATACCGGGGAGCTGTTTTTT. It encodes CASSFRAGNTGELFF.

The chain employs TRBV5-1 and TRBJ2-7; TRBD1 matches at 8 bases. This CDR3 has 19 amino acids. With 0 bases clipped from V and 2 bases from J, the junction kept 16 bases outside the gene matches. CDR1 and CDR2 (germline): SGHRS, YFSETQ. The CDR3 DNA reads TGCGCCAGCAGCTTGGCCGTGACCAACGGGACAGGACGTACCTACGAGCAGTACTTC. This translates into CASSLAVTNGTGRTYEQYF. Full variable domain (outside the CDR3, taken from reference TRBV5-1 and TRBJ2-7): KAGVTQTPRYLIKTRGQQVTLSCSPISGHRSVSWYQQTPGQGLQFLFEYFSETQRNKGNFPGRFSGRQFSNSRSEMNVSTLELGDSALYLCASSLAVTNGTGRTYEQYFGPGTRLTVT.

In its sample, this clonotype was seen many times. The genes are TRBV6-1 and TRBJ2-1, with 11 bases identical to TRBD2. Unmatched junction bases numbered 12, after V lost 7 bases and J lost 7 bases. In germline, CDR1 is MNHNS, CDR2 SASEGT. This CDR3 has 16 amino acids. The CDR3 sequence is CASTTGSGGALNEQFF. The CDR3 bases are TGTGCCAGCACCACAGGTAGCGGGGGGGCCCTAAATGAGCAGTTCTTC.

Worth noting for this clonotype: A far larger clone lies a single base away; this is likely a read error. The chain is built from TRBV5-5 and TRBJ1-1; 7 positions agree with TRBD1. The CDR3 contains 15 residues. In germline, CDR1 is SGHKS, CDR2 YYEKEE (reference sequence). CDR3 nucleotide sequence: TGCGTCAGCAGCACTCAAACAGGGGTCAGCACTGAAGCTTTCTTT. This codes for CVSSTQTGVSTEAFF.

The CDR3 DNA is TGTGCCAGCAGTTTGATGAACAGGCAGTTCTTC. Its translation is CASSLMNRQFF. The chain has TRBV28 and TRBJ2-1; unclear D gene. Germline V gives CDR1 MDHEN, CDR2 SYDVKM. CDR3 length: 11 residues. Deletions cut 3 bases from V and 12 bases from J, with 9 bases between.

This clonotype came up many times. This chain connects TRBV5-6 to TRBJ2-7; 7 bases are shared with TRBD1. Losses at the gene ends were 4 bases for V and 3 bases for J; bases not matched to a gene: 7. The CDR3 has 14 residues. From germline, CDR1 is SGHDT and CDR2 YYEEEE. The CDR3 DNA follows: TGTGCCAGCAGCCTAGACAGGGCGGACTACGAGCAGTACTTC. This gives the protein CASSLDRADYEQYF.

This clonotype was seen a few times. The CDR3 protein is CAIRIAGIVDTQYF. Written as DNA, the CDR3 is TGTGCCATAAGAATAGCGGGAATCGTGGATACGCAGTATTTT. The rearrangement uses TRBV10-3 and TRBJ2-3, with 8 bases lining up with TRBD2. Trimming at V came to 9 bases and at J to 6 bases, leaving 11 bases not matched to a gene. Germline loops: CDR1 ENHRY, CDR2 SYGVKD. The CDR3 extends over 14 amino acids.

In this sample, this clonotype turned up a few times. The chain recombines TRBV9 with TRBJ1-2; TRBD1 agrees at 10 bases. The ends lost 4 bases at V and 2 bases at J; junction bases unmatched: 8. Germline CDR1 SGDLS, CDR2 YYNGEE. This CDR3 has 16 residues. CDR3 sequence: CASSFAGTGENYGYTF. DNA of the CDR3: TGTGCCAGCAGCTTCGCCGGGACAGGGGAAAACTATGGCTACACCTTC.

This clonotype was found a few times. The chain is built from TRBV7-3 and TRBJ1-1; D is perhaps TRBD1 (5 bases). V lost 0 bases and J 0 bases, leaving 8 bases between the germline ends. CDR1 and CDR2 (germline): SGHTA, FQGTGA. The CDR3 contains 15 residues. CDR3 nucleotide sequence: TGTGCCAGCAGCTTAACAGGGGTAATGAACACTGAAGCTTTCTTT. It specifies CASSLTGVMNTEAFF. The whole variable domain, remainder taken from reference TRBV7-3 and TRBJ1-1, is GAGVSQTPSNKVTEKGKYVELRCDPISGHTALYWYRQSLGQGPEFLIYFQGTGAADDSGLPNDRFFAVRPEGSVSTLKIQRTERGDSAVYLCASSLTGVMNTEAFFGQGTRLTVV.